This T cell receptor (beta chain) was obtained from a study of beta chain features in type 1 diabetes. Study-wide results and limits: Among type 1 diabetes patients, VDJ junctions had fewer insertions and more deletions. Researchers reported that naive, central memory and Treg TCRB repertoires appeared more similar in patients than in healthy donors. Shorter TCRB CDR3s, moderately but significantly so, were found in Type 1 diabetes patients in all four CD4+ subsets. Cells expressing TCR highly could be over-represented by cDNA sequencing.

The CDR3 contains 15 residues. V gave up 5 bases and J gave up 7 bases, with 15 bases separating them. Germline V gives CDR1 MNHEY, CDR2 SVGAGI. What was sequenced were expressed TCRB transcripts, since all of the isolated RNA had been reverse transcribed. Produced via immunoSEQ multiplex PCR; TCRdb's table is partial and in-frame only. The sample gives 600,000 or so clones, 9.5% to 15% of which show up once; more than 0.1% is in the top ten. Every donor had blood drawn once into heparin, around 120 mL on average. Concerning this clone: Its target is not known.

The sample consisted of naive CD4+ T cells from blood. This sequence originates from a man aged 25 to 45 with type 1 diabetes. The chain uses TRBV6-5 and TRBJ1-6, with TRBD1 as a possible D gene (6 bases). CDR3 residues: CASSKLAGENSPLHF. In DNA, the CDR3 is TGTGCCAGCAGTAAGCTAGCAGGGGAGAATTCACCCCTCCACTTT.